The rows below give T cell receptor beta chains drawn from one sample of a study of shared clonotypes between healthy human individuals. Profiling relied on immunoSEQ multiplex PCR, and the TCRdb table lists in-frame clones only, not all of them. The top ten clones hold about 0.45% of a sample with about 1.5 million clones, nearly 99% of them seen once. Sequencing was carried out using naive CD4+ T cells sorted from blood. These TCRs come from a man aged 25 to 40 in good health. Both conserved end residues are part of each CDR3. The D gene is left open where the match is weak. The size entry is marked missing in some rows and otherwise reads once, few, many or a size class.

v_call: TRBV2
j_call: TRBJ2-2
clone_size: once
d_call: .
cdr3_aa: CASTPAVVARTGELFF
cdr3_nt: TGTGCCAGCACCCCGGCAGTTGTGGCGCGAACCGGGGAGCTGTTTTTT

v_call: TRBV28
j_call: TRBJ2-7
clone_size: .
d_call: TRBD2
cdr3_aa: CASRESGRADEQYF
cdr3_nt: TGTGCCAGCAGAGAAAGCGGGAGGGCCGACGAGCAGTACTTC

v_call: TRBV9
j_call: TRBJ2-5
clone_size: .
d_call: .
cdr3_aa: CASSVYGTQQETQYF
cdr3_nt: TGTGCCAGCAGCGTGTACGGGACACAGCAAGAGACCCAGTACTTC

v_call: TRBV5-6
j_call: TRBJ1-2
clone_size: .
d_call: .
cdr3_aa: CASTSNLGYGYTF
cdr3_nt: TGTGCCAGCACCTCTAACCTAGGCTATGGCTACACCTTC

v_call: TRBV6-5
j_call: TRBJ2-7
clone_size: .
d_call: TRBD1
cdr3_aa: CASRRQGPPEQYF
cdr3_nt: TGTGCCAGCAGGCGACAGGGACCCCCCGAGCAGTACTTC

v_call: TRBV15
j_call: TRBJ2-7
clone_size: .
d_call: TRBD2
cdr3_aa: CATSRTRLASGEQYF
cdr3_nt: TGTGCCACCAGCCGAACTAGACTAGCTTCGGGGGAGCAGTACTTC

v_call: TRBV4-3
j_call: TRBJ2-1
clone_size: once
d_call: .
cdr3_aa: CASSQGFYNEQFF
cdr3_nt: TGCGCCAGCAGCCAAGGGTTCTACAATGAGCAGTTCTTC

v_call: TRBV9
j_call: TRBJ2-1
clone_size: .
d_call: TRBD2
cdr3_aa: CASSVGPGTSGRFIFGTNEQFF
cdr3_nt: TGTGCCAGCAGCGTAGGCCCAGGGACTAGCGGGAGGTTTATCTTCGGGACCAATGAGCAGTTCTTC

v_call: TRBV19
j_call: TRBJ2-2
clone_size: .
d_call: TRBD2
cdr3_aa: CASSIDTRLALNTGELFF
cdr3_nt: TGTGCCAGTAGTATAGATACCCGACTAGCGCTGAACACCGGGGAGCTGTTTTTT

v_call: TRBV5-6
j_call: TRBJ1-4
clone_size: once
d_call: .
cdr3_aa: CASSLMTGLNEKLFF
cdr3_nt: TGTGCCAGCAGCTTGATGACAGGTCTTAATGAAAAACTGTTTTTT

v_call: TRBV5-1
j_call: TRBJ1-2
clone_size: .
d_call: .
cdr3_aa: CASSLQAGYGYTF
cdr3_nt: TGCGCCAGCAGCTTACAGGCTGGCTATGGCTACACCTTC

v_call: TRBV11-2
j_call: TRBJ2-7
clone_size: .
d_call: TRBD2
cdr3_aa: CASTSRRGKSYEQYF
cdr3_nt: TGTGCCAGCACCTCACGGCGGGGGAAATCCTACGAGCAGTACTTC

v_call: TRBV7-9
j_call: TRBJ1-1
clone_size: .
d_call: .
cdr3_aa: CASSSLHGIRGAFF
cdr3_nt: TGTGCCAGCAGCTCGCTACATGGAATCAGGGGAGCTTTCTTT